This T cell receptor beta chain was sequenced in a study of cytomegalovirus exposure and HLA in healthy donors. Study results and caveats: In a later analysis, across HLA loci, associated TCR counts were highest for DRB1, lowest for HLA-C. Another analysis was done later, and it associated approximately 18,000 TCR beta sequences with HLA alleles at 0.05 false discovery rate. In terms of immune exposure information, only CMV serostatus was available.

As to this clone: The antigen is undetermined.

The trim removed 6 bases at V and 0 bases at J, leaving 4 bases unmatched. Germline V gene lookup returns CDR1 MDHEN and CDR2 SYDVKM. The CDR3 covers 15 residues. 60 Vbeta and 13 Jbeta primers were used in PCR. Method: immunoSEQ multiplex PCR; TCRdb's copy keeps in-frame clones and lacks some. The sample holds around 130,000 clones, about 79% seen once. This chain uses TRBV28 with TRBJ1-4, with TRBD1 matching over 7 bases. The material sequenced was PBMCs. The source is a man aged 18 to 30 in good health and CMV-seronegative. CDR3 protein: CASRYGQATNEKLFF. The CDR3 coding sequence is TGTGCCAGCAGGTATGGACAGGCAACTAATGAAAAACTGTTTTTT.